This T cell receptor (beta chain) is from a study of T cell repertoires in cytomegalovirus infection. Study-wide context: Indicated by public TCR beta signatures were CMV infection and matching HLA type. Broader study findings: There were carriers of CMV plus the relevant HLA, and cumulative public TCR beta family frequency identified them. There were HLA-C-restricted CMV-specific TCR beta clonotypes dominating the ex vivo response.

TCRdb ran MiXCR on the reads and lists one entry per CDR3 protein. The sample records over 150,000 distinct CDR3 sequences, about 21% being singletons. The CDR3 is 18 residues long. Germline loops: CDR1 MNHNY, CDR2 SVGAGI (reference sequence). The J segment lost 0 bases and the V segment lost 5 bases, leaving 9 bases of the junction unmatched. In its sample, this clonotype was seen a few times. Its antigen is not identified. This receptor was taken from a human donor in good health (CMV status not recorded). Some clones in this sample may be carry-over from other donors' samples. V usage is TRBV6-6 and J usage is TRBJ2-6, with 8 bases identical to TRBD1. Sequenced sample: PBMCs. DNA of the CDR3: TGTGCCAGCAGTCCAAGACAGGGGTCCTTCTCTGGGGCCAACGTCCTGACTTTC. This gives the protein CASSPRQGSFSGANVLTF.